This is a list of T cell receptor beta chains from one sample in a study of blood T cell repertoires in COVID-19. Only in-frame clones appear in the TCRdb table, and some are missing; sequencing was by immunoSEQ multiplex PCR. Of approximately 90,000 clones in the sample, roughly 86% are singletons; the top ten hold 1.2%. The sample consisted of peripheral blood. Every receptor here comes from a woman aged 80 or over with acute or convalescent COVID-19. The CDR3 runs from the conserved cysteine through the conserved F or W. Fields, in order: clone size, V gene, D gene, J gene, CDR3 DNA, CDR3 protein. D genes are given only for firm matches. A row's size may be missing; if present it is once, few, many or a size class.

clone size: many
V gene: TRBV5-4
D gene: TRBD1
J gene: TRBJ1-5
CDR3 DNA: TGTGCCAGCAGCTCGGACAGGGAAGTAGGCCAGCCCCAGCATTTT
CDR3 protein: CASSSDREVGQPQHF

clone size: .
V gene: TRBV6-5
D gene: .
J gene: TRBJ2-2
CDR3 DNA: TGTGCCAGCAGTCTCCTAGTGAACGGGGAGCTGTTTTTT
CDR3 protein: CASSLLVNGELFF

clone size: .
V gene: TRBV27
D gene: .
J gene: TRBJ2-7
CDR3 DNA: TGTGCCAGCAGTTTAGGAGGGGAGCTCAACGAGCAGTACTTC
CDR3 protein: CASSLGGELNEQYF

clone size: .
V gene: TRBV27
D gene: TRBD2
J gene: TRBJ2-1
CDR3 DNA: TGTGCCAGCTACAACCTAGCTAGCGGGAGCCCCAATGAGCAGTTCTTC
CDR3 protein: CASYNLASGSPNEQFF

clone size: .
V gene: TRBV21-1
D gene: .
J gene: TRBJ2-1
CDR3 DNA: TGTGCCAGCAGCAAAAGGGGGCGGAGTGAGCAGTTCTTC
CDR3 protein: CASSKRGRSEQFF

clone size: .
V gene: TRBV7-8
D gene: TRBD1
J gene: TRBJ1-5
CDR3 DNA: TGTGCCAGCAGCTTACGGGACAGGGAATGGGGTCAGCCCCAGCATTTT
CDR3 protein: CASSLRDREWGQPQHF

clone size: .
V gene: TRBV4-1
D gene: TRBD1
J gene: TRBJ1-6
CDR3 DNA: TGCGCCAGCAGCCAAGTGGACAGGGAGGATTCACCCCTCCACTTT
CDR3 protein: CASSQVDREDSPLHF

clone size: .
V gene: TRBV6-5
D gene: .
J gene: TRBJ1-3
CDR3 DNA: TGTGCCAGCAGTTCGAGTGGGGGACACGGAAACACCATATATTTT
CDR3 protein: CASSSSGGHGNTIYF

clone size: .
V gene: TRBV9
D gene: .
J gene: TRBJ2-3
CDR3 DNA: TGTGCCAGCAGCTCACAGGACCCGCAAGATACGCAGTATTTT
CDR3 protein: CASSSQDPQDTQYF

clone size: .
V gene: TRBV7-9
D gene: .
J gene: TRBJ2-3
CDR3 DNA: TGTGCCAGCAGCTTATATTCTGGCTCGACAGATACGCAGTATTTT
CDR3 protein: CASSLYSGSTDTQYF

clone size: .
V gene: TRBV29-1
D gene: .
J gene: TRBJ2-3
CDR3 DNA: TGCACCACCGCGGGGTGGACAGATACGCAGTATTTT
CDR3 protein: CTTAGWTDTQYF

clone size: .
V gene: TRBV7-9
D gene: TRBD1
J gene: TRBJ1-4
CDR3 DNA: TGTGCCAGCAGCCAGACTTTGGGGACAGGGAATGAAAAACTGTTTTTT
CDR3 protein: CASSQTLGTGNEKLFF

clone size: .
V gene: TRBV5-4
D gene: .
J gene: TRBJ2-7
CDR3 DNA: TGTGCCAGCAGCTTGTCCCCTTCCTACGAGCAGTACTTC
CDR3 protein: CASSLSPSYEQYF

clone size: once
V gene: TRBV7-2
D gene: TRBD1
J gene: TRBJ1-1
CDR3 DNA: TGTGCCAGCAGCGCCGGGACAGGGGGTTACACTGAAGCTTTCTTT
CDR3 protein: CASSAGTGGYTEAFF

clone size: .
V gene: TRBV6-1
D gene: TRBD2
J gene: TRBJ2-7
CDR3 DNA: TGTGCCAGCAGTGAGGTGGCTAGCGGGGGGGTTTACGAGCAGTACTTC
CDR3 protein: CASSEVASGGVYEQYF